The 5 T cell receptor beta chains listed next were all sequenced from one sample in a study of blood T cell repertoires in COVID-19. TCRdb's table, derived via immunoSEQ multiplex PCR, lists solely in-frame clones and lacks some. The table has around 280,000 clones, almost 90% seen once. Sequenced material: peripheral blood. These receptors originate from a woman aged 25-40 years with COVID-19, enrolled during active disease.

The chain is built from TRBV30 and TRBJ2-1, with 7 bases aligning to TRBD2. V trimming: 5 bases; J trimming: 8 bases; junction bases outside the gene matches: 9. Germline V gene sequence: CDR1 GTSNPN, CDR2 SVGIG (reference sequence). This CDR3 has 13 residues. The CDR3 here is CAWGPTSVDEQFF. For the CDR3, the DNA is TGTGCCTGGGGCCCAACTAGCGTAGATGAGCAGTTCTTC. Full variable domain (rest looked up from reference TRBV30 and TRBJ2-1): SQTIHQWPATLVQPVGSPLSLECTVEGTSNPNLYWYRQAAGRGLQLLFYSVGIGQISSEVPQNLSASRPQDRQFILSSKKLLLSDSGFYLCAWGPTSVDEQFFGPGTRLTVL.

The CDR3 protein is CASSGGTSGNKQYF. The CDR3 DNA reads TGTGCCAGCAGCGGGGGGACTAGCGGGAACAAGCAGTACTTC. The chain combines TRBV7-8 with TRBJ2-7; 13 bases line up with TRBD2. There are 14 residues in the CDR3. V gave up 5 bases and J gave up 8 bases; unmatched junction bases: 6. Germline CDR1 reads SGHVS; CDR2 reads FQNEAQ.

This chain uses TRBV5-6 with TRBJ1-5; no clear D. Germline V gives CDR1 SGHDT, CDR2 YYEEEE. This CDR3 spans 13 amino acids. The V gene lost 1 base and the J gene lost 4 bases, with 6 bases spanning the gap. CDR3 loop: CASSLSGNQPQHF. DNA for the CDR3: TGTGCCAGCAGCTTGAGCGGTAATCAGCCCCAGCATTTT. The full variable domain, in which reference TRBV5-6 and TRBJ1-5 provide the parts outside the CDR3, is DAGVTQSPTHLIKTRGQQVTLRCSPKSGHDTVSWYQQALGQGPQFIFQYYEEEERQRGNFPDRFSGHQFPNYSSELNVNALLLGDSALYLCASSLSGNQPQHFGDGTRLSIL.

This chain links TRBV6-5 with TRBJ1-5; D unresolved. Looked up from germline, CDR1 is MNHEY and CDR2 is SVGAGI. This CDR3 region has 14 residues. Trimming removed 8 bases at V and 2 bases at J, with 13 bases between. The CDR3 DNA sequence: TGTGCCAGCGTAGAGCGGCGGGGCAATCAGCCCCAGCATTTT. This gives the protein CASVERRGNQPQHF.

V usage is TRBV6-5 and J usage is TRBJ1-6; the match to TRBD1 covers 10 bases. This CDR3 spans 14 amino acids. V was pared by 7 bases and J by 9 bases, with 6 bases of the junction left unmatched. The germline CDR1 and CDR2 sequences are MNHEY and SVGAGI. DNA for the CDR3: TGTGCCAGCATAGACAGGGGGCGGGGTTCACCCCTCCACTTT. Its translation is CASIDRGRGSPLHF.